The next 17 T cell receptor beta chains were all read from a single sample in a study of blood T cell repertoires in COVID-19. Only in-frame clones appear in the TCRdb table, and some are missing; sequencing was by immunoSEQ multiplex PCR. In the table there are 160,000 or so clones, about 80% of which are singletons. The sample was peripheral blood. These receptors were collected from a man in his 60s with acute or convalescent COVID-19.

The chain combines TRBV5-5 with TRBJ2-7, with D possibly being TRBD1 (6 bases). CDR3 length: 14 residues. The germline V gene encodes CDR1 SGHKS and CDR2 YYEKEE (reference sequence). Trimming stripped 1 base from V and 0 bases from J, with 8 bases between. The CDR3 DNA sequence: TGTGCCAGCAGCTTGCAGGGGAGCTCCTACGAGCAGTACTTC. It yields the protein CASSLQGSSYEQYF.

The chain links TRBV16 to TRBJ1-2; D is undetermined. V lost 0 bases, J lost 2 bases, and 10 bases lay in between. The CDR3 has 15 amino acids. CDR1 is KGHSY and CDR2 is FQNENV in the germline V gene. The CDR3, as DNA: TGTGCCAGCAGCCAATCGAACCTGGCCAACTATGGCTACACCTTC. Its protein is CASSQSNLANYGYTF.

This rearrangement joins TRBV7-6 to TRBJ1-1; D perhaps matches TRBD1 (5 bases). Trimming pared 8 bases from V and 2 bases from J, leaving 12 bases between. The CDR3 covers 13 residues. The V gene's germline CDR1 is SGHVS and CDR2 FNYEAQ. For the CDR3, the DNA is TGTGCCAGCGGAAGACAGACTAACACTGAAGCTTTCTTT. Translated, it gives CASGRQTNTEAFF.

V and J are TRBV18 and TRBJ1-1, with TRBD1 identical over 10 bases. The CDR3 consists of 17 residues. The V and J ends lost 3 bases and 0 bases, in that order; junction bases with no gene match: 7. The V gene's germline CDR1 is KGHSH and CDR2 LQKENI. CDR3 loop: CASSPSRDRGMNTEAFF. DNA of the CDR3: TGTGCCAGCTCACCGTCCCGGGACAGGGGTATGAACACTGAAGCTTTCTTT. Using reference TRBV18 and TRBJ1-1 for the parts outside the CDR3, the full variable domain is NAGVMQNPRHLVRRRGQEARLRCSPMKGHSHVYWYRQLPEEGLKFMVYLQKENIIDESGMPKERFSAEFPKEGPSILRIQQVVRGDSAAYFCASSPSRDRGMNTEAFFGQGTRLTVV.

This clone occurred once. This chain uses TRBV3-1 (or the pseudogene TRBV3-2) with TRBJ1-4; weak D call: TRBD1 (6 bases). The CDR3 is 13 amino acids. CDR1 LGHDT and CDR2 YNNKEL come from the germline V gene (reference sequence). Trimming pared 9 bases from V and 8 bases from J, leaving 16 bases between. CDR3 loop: CASKGTTSEKLFF. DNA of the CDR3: TGTGCCAGTAAGGGGACAACAAGCGAAAAACTGTTTTTT.

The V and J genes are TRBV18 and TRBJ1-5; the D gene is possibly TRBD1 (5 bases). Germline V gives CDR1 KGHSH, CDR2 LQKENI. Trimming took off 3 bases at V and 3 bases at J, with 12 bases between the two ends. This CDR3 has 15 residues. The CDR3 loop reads CASSPGQNLNQPQHF. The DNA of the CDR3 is TGTGCCAGCTCACCCGGACAAAACCTCAATCAGCCCCAGCATTTT.

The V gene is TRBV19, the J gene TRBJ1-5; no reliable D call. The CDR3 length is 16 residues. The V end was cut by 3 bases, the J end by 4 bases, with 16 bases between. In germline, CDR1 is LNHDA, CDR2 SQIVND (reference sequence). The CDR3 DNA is TGTGCCAGTAGTATCAGCCCGAGCGACTCTAATCAGCCCCAGCATTTT. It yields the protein CASSISPSDSNQPQHF. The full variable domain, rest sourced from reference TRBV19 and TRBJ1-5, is DGGITQSPKYLFRKEGQNVTLSCEQNLNHDAMYWYRQDPGQGLRLIYYSQIVNDFQKGDIAEGYSVSREKKESFPLTVTSAQKNPTAFYLCASSISPSDSNQPQHFGDGTRLSIL.

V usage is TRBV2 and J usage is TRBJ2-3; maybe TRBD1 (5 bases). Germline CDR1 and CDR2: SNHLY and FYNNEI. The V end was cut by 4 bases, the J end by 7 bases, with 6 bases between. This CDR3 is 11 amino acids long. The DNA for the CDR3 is TGTGCCAGCAGTGCAGGGAATACGCAGTATTTT. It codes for CASSAGNTQYF.

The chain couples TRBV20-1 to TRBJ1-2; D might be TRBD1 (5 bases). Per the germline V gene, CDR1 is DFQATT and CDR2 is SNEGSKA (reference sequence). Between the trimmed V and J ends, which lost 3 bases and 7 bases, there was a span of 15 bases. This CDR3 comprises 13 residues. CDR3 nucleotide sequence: TGCAGTGCTAGTGAGGGGCAGGGAGGTGGCTACACCTTC. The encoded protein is CSASEGQGGGYTF.

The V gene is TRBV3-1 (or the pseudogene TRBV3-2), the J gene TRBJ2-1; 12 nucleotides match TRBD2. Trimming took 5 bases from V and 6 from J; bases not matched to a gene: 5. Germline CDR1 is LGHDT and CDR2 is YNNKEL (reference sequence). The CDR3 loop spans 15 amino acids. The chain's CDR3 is CASSFGLAGTNEQFF. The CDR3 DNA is TGTGCCAGCAGCTTTGGACTAGCGGGGACCAATGAGCAGTTCTTC.

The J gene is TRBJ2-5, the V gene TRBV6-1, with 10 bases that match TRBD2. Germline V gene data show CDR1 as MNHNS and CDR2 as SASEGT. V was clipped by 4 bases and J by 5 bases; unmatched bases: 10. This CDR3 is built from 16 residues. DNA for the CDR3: TGTGCCAGCAGTGCTCCGGGGACTAGCGTTTGGGAGACCCAGTACTTC. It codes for CASSAPGTSVWETQYF.

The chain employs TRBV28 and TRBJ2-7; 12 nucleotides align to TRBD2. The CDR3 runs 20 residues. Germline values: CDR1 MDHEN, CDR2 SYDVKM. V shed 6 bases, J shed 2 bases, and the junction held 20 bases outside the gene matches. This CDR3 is CASSSHPGTRTSGDAYEQYF. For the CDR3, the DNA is TGTGCCAGCAGCTCCCACCCGGGGACAAGGACTAGCGGGGACGCCTACGAGCAGTACTTC.

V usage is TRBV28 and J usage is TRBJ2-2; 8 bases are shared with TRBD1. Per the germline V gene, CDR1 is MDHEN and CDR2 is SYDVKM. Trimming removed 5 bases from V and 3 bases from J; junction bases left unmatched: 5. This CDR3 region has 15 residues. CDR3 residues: CASSGDRLDTGELFF. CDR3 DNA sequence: TGTGCCAGCAGTGGGGACAGGTTGGACACCGGGGAGCTGTTTTTT.

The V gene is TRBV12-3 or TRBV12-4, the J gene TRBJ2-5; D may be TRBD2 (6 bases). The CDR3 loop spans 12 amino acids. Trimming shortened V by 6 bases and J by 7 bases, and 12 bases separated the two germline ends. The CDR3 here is CASRRTTGTQYF. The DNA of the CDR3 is TGTGCCAGCAGGCGGACTACGGGGACCCAGTACTTC.

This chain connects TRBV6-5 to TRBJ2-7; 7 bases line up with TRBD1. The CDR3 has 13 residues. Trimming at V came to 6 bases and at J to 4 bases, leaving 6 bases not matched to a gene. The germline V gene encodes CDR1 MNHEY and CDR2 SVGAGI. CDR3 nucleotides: TGTGCCAGCAGCGTGACAGGGTCATACGAGCAGTACTTC. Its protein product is CASSVTGSYEQYF.

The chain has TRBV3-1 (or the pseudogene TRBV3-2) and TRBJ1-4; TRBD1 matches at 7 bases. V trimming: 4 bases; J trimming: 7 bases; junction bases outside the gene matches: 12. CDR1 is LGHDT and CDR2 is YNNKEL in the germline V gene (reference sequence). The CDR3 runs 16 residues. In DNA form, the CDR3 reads TGTGCCAGCAGCCCAGTATTGGGGCAGGGGGGTGAAAAACTGTTTTTT. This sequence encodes CASSPVLGQGGEKLFF.

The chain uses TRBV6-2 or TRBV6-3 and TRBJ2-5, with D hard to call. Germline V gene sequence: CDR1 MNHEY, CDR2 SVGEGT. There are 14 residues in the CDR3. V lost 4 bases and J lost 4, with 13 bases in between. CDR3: CASSSVTGGETQYF. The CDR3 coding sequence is TGTGCCAGCAGTTCCGTGACTGGCGGAGAGACCCAGTACTTC.